The 13 T cell receptor beta chains presented below share a single source sample, sequenced in a study of blood T cell repertoires in COVID-19. Clones were sequenced by immunoSEQ multiplex PCR, and TCRdb holds only the in-frame ones, with some missing. The sample carries approximately 190,000 clones, around 77% recorded once. The sample comprised peripheral blood. Receptors originate from a man between 60 and 75 years old with active or convalescent COVID-19.

This CDR3 reads CASSSPGQGTETQYF. Here the CDR3 DNA reads TGTGCCAGCAGTTCGCCGGGACAGGGTACAGAGACCCAGTACTTC. This chain links TRBV7-7 with TRBJ2-5; TRBD1 matches at 9 bases. This CDR3 comprises 15 residues. Trimming took 6 bases from V and 4 from J; bases not matched to a gene: 9. Germline CDR1 reads SSHAT; CDR2 reads FNYEAQ (reference sequence). The entire variable domain, with the rest obtained from reference TRBV7-7 and TRBJ2-5, is as follows: GAGVSQSPRYKVTKRGQDVTLRCDPISSHATLYWYQQALGQGPEFLTYFNYEAQPDKSGLPSDRFSAERPEGSISTLTIQRTEQRDSAMYRCASSSPGQGTETQYFGPGTRLLVL.

The chain's CDR3 is CASSEGQGYGYTF. In DNA form, the CDR3 reads TGTGCCAGCAGCGAGGGACAGGGCTATGGCTACACCTTC. This chain connects TRBV7-2 to TRBJ1-2; 9 nucleotides agree with TRBD1. The length of the CDR3 is 13 residues. With 5 bases clipped from V and 4 bases from J, the junction kept 2 bases outside the gene matches. Germline V gene sequence: CDR1 SGHTA, CDR2 FQGNSA.

The chain is built from TRBV27 and TRBJ2-5; 7 nucleotides align to TRBD1. Germline lookup yields CDR1 MNHEY and CDR2 SMNVEV (reference sequence). The CDR3 spans 16 residues. With V trimmed by 5 bases and J by 5 bases, 14 bases remained unmatched. The CDR3 is CASSPGQAGVKETQYF. For the CDR3, the DNA is TGTGCCAGCAGTCCAGGACAGGCCGGTGTAAAGGAGACCCAGTACTTC.

This sequence joins TRBV2 and TRBJ1-1; 7 bases are a match to TRBD1. Germline assignment: CDR1 SNHLY and CDR2 FYNNEI. With 6 bases clipped from V and 4 bases from J, the junction kept 11 bases outside the gene matches. There are 15 residues in the CDR3. The CDR3 sequence is CASRATGASGTEAFF. The CDR3 nucleotides are TGTGCCAGCAGAGCTACAGGGGCCTCGGGCACTGAAGCTTTCTTT.

This chain joins TRBV28 and TRBJ2-1; perhaps TRBD2 as D (6 bases). Germline V gene lookup returns CDR1 MDHEN and CDR2 SYDVKM. V was trimmed by 5 bases and J by 10 bases, leaving 12 bases between them. This CDR3 region has 12 residues. The CDR3 is CASSPGVGEQFF. CDR3 DNA: TGTGCCAGCAGTCCGGGGGTTGGCGAGCAGTTCTTC.

The rearrangement links TRBV27 to TRBJ2-7; D may be TRBD1 (6 bases). The germline V gene has CDR1 MNHEY and CDR2 SMNVEV (reference sequence). V dropped 4 bases and J dropped 5 bases, with 21 bases sitting between them. This CDR3 has 16 amino acids. CDR3 bases: TGTGCCAGCAGTTCCCTGATCAAGCAGGGGTGGGACGAGCAGTACTTC. Its translation is CASSSLIKQGWDEQYF.

The chain combines TRBV19 with TRBJ1-3, with D unclear. Germline V gene sequence: CDR1 LNHDA, CDR2 SQIVND (reference sequence). CDR3 size: 10 residues. V gave up 9 bases and J gave up 4 bases, with 4 bases separating them. The CDR3 nucleotides are TGTGCCAGCCGGGGAAACACCATATATTTT. It yields the protein CASRGNTIYF.

This sequence joins TRBV4-1 and TRBJ2-1; the match to TRBD2 covers 12 bases. The trim removed 3 bases at V and 10 bases at J, leaving 10 bases unmatched. Germline-derived CDR1 and CDR2 are MGHRA and YSYEKL. The CDR3 is 16 amino acids. CDR3 nucleotide sequence: TGCGCCAGCAGCCAGGGGGGACTAGCGGGCAAGGGCGAGCAGTTCTTC. Its protein product is CASSQGGLAGKGEQFF.

The gene calls are TRBV29-1 and TRBJ1-1, with TRBD1 matching 12 bases. V lost 3 bases and J lost 7; bases outside the gene matches: 6. Looked up from germline, CDR1 is SQVTM and CDR2 is ANQGSEA. This CDR3 is 14 amino acids long. In nucleotides, the CDR3 is TGCAGCGTTGAGATGGGACAGGGGGCTGGTGAAGCTTTCTTT. This gives the protein CSVEMGQGAGEAFF. Supplemented by reference TRBV29-1 and TRBJ1-1, the full variable domain reads SAVISQKPSRDICQRGTSLTIQCQVDSQVTMMFWYRQQPGQSLTLIATANQGSEATYESGFVIDKFPISRPNLTFSTLTVSNMSPEDSSIYLCSVEMGQGAGEAFFGQGTRLTVV.

The chain links TRBV28 to TRBJ1-2, with D possibly being TRBD1 (5 bases). Germline V gives CDR1 MDHEN, CDR2 SYDVKM. This CDR3 has 13 residues. Trimming removed 10 bases at V and 3 bases at J, with 15 bases between. CDR3 in amino acids: CAILPRVHYGYTF. CDR3 bases: TGTGCCATCTTACCCAGGGTACACTATGGCTACACCTTC.

V is TRBV6-2 or TRBV6-3 and J is TRBJ2-7; possibly TRBD1 for D (5 bases). Germline V gene sequence: CDR1 MNHEY, CDR2 SVGEGT. The CDR3 length is 13 residues. Trimming removed 5 bases from V and 4 bases from J, with 12 bases in between. The CDR3 coding sequence is TGTGCCAGCAGTGCCCCAGGGAAATACGAGCAGTACTTC. Translated, it gives CASSAPGKYEQYF.

This sequence joins TRBV19 and TRBJ2-1; TRBD2 agrees at 9 bases. CDR1 is LNHDA and CDR2 is SQIVND in the germline V gene (reference sequence). This CDR3 contains 16 residues. Trimming at V came to 4 bases and at J to 3 bases, leaving 7 bases not matched to a gene. The CDR3 DNA follows: TGTGCCAGTAGTAATCGGGCGGGAGGGGGCTACAATGAGCAGTTCTTC. It codes for CASSNRAGGGYNEQFF.

The rearrangement links TRBV14 to TRBJ1-4, with no clear D. The V end lost 4 bases, the J end lost 4 bases, and 7 bases lay between the germline ends. The CDR3 spans 13 residues. Per germline, CDR1 SGHDN and CDR2 FVKESK. This CDR3 is CASSRSVNEKLFF. CDR3 nucleotides: TGTGCCAGCAGCCGGTCAGTTAATGAAAAACTGTTTTTT.